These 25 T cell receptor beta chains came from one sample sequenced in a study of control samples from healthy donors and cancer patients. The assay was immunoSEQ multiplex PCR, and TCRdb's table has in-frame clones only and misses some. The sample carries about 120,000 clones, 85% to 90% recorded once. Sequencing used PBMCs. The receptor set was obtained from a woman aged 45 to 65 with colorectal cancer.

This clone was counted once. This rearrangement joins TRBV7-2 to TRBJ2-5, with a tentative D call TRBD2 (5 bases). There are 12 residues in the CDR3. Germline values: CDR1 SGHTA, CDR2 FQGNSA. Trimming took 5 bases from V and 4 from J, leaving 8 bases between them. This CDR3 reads CASSARGETQYF. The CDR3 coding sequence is TGTGCCAGCAGCGCTCGGGGAGAGACCCAGTACTTC. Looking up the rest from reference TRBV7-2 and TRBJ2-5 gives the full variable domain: GAGVSQSPSNKVTEKGKDVELRCDPISGHTALYWYRQSLGQGLEFLIYFQGNSAPDKSGLPSDRFSAERTGGSVSTLTIQRTQQEDSAVYLCASSARGETQYFGPGTRLLVL.

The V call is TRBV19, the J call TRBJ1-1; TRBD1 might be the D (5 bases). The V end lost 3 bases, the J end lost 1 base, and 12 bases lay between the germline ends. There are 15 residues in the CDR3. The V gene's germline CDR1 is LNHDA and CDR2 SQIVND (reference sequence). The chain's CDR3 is CASSITGEGNTEAFF. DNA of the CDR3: TGTGCCAGTAGTATCACAGGAGAGGGGAACACTGAAGCTTTCTTT.

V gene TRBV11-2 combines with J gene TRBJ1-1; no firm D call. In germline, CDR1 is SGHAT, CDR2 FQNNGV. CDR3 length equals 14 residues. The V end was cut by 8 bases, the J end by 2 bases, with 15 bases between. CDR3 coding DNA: TGTGCCAGCGGTATGTGGGCCCTAAACACTGAAGCTTTCTTT. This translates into CASGMWALNTEAFF.

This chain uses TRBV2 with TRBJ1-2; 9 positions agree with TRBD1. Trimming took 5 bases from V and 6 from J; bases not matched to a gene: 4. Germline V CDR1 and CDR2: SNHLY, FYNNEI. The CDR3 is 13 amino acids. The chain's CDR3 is CASSPGTGNGYTF. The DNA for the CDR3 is TGTGCCAGCAGTCCTGGGACAGGGAATGGCTACACCTTC.

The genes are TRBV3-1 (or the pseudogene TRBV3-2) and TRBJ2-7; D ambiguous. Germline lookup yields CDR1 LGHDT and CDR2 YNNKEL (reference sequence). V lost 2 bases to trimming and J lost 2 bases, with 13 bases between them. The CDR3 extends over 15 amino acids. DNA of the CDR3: TGTGCCAGCAGCCAAATCGGTCAGGCGACCTACGAGCAGTACTTC. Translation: CASSQIGQATYEQYF.

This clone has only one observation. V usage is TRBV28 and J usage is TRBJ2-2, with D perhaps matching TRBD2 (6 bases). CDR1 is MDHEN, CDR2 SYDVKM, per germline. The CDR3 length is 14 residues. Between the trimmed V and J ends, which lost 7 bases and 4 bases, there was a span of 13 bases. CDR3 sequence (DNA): TGTGCCAGCACTCCCTCTAGCGCCACCGGGGAGCTGTTTTTT. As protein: CASTPSSATGELFF.

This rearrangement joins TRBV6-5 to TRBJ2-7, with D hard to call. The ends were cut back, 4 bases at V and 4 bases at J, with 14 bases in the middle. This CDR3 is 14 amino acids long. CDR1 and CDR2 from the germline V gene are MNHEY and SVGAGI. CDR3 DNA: TGTGCCAGCAGTTCCCCGTCTAGTATATACGAGCAGTACTTC. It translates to CASSSPSSIYEQYF.

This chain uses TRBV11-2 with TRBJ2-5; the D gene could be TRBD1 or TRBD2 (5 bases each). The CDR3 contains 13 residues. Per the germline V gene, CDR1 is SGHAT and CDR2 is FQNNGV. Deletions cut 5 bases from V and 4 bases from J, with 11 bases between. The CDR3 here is CASSVGDGETQYF. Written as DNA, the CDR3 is TGTGCCAGCAGCGTGGGGGACGGAGAGACCCAGTACTTC.

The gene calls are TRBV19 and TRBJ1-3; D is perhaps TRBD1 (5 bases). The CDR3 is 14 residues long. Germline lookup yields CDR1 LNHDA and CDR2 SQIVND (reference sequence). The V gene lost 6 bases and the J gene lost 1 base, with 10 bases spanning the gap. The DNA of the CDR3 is TGTGCCAGTAGCGTGTCAGGGTCTGGAAACACCATATATTTT. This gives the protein CASSVSGSGNTIYF.

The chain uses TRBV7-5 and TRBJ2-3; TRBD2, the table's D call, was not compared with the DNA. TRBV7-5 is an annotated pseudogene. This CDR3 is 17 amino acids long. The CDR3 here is CVRSAPRTTSQLDTQYF. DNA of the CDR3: TGTGTCAGAAGCGCGCCCCGGACTACCTCACAACTGGATACGCAGTATTTT.

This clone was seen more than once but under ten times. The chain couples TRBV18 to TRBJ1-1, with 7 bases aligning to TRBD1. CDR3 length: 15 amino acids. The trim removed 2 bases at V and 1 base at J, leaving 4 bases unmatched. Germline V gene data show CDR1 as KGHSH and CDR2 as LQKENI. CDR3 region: CASSPRTGRNTEAFF. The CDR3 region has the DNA TGTGCCAGCTCACCAAGGACAGGTAGGAACACTGAAGCTTTCTTT.

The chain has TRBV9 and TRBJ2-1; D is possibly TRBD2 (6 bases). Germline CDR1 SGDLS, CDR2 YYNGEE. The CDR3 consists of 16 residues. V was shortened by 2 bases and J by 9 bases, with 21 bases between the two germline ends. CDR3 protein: CASSVNPSAPGGEQFF. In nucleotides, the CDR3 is TGTGCCAGCAGCGTGAATCCTAGCGCACCCGGGGGTGAGCAGTTCTTC.

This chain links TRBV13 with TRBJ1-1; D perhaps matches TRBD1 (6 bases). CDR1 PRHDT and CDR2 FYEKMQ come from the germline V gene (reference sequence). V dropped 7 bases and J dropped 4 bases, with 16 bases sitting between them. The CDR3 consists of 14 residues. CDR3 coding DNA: TGTGCCAGCACCCAAACAGGGTTCGGCACTGAAGCTTTCTTT. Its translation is CASTQTGFGTEAFF.

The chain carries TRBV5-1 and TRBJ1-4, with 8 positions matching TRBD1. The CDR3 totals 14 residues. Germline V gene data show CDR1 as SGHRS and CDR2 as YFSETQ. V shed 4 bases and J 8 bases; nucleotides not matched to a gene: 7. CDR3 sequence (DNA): TGCGCCAGCAGCACCGGACAGGGCCCCGAAAAACTGTTTTTT. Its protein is CASSTGQGPEKLFF.

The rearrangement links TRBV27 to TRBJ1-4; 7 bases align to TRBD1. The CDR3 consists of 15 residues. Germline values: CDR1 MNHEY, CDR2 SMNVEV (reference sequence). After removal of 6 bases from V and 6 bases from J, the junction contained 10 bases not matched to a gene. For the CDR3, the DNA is TGTGCCAGCAGGTCAAAACAGGGGTTTGATGAAAAACTGTTTTTT. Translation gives CASRSKQGFDEKLFF.

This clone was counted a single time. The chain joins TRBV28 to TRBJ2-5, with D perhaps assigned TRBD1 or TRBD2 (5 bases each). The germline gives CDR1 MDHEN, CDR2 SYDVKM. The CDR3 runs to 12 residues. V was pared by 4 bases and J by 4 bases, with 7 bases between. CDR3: CASSWGIETQYF. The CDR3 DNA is TGTGCCAGCAGTTGGGGGATAGAGACCCAGTACTTC.

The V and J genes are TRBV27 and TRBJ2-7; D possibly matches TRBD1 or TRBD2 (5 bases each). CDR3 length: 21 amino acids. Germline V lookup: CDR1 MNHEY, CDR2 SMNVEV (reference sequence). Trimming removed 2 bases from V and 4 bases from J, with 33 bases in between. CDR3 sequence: CASSLIGFGGRSPSRGYEQYF. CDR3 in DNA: TGTGCCAGCAGTTTAATCGGTTTTGGGGGACGCTCCCCCTCGAGGGGTTACGAGCAGTACTTC.

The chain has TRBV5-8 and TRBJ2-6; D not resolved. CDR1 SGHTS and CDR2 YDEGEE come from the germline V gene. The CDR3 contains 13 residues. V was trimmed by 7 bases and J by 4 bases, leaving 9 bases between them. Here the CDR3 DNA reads TGTGCCAGCGTCACGAGGGGGGCCAACGTCCTGACTTTC. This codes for CASVTRGANVLTF.

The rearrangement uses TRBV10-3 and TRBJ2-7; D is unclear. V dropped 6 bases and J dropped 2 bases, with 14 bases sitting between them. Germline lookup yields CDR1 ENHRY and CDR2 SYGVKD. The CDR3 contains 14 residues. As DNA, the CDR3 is TGTGCCATCAGAAACCCGGACGGAGCCTACGAGCAGTACTTC. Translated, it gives CAIRNPDGAYEQYF.

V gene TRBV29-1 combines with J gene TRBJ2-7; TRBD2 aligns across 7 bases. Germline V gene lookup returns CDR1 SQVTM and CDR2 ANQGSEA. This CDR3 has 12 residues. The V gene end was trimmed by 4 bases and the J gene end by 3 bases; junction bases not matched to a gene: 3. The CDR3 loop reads CSVAGLGYEQYF. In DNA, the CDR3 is TGCAGCGTTGCAGGACTAGGCTACGAGCAGTACTTC.

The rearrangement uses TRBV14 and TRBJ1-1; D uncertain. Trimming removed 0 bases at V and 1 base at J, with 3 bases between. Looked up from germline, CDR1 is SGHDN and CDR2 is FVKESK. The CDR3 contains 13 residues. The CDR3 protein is CASSQDQNTEAFF. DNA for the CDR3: TGTGCCAGCAGCCAAGACCAGAACACTGAAGCTTTCTTT.

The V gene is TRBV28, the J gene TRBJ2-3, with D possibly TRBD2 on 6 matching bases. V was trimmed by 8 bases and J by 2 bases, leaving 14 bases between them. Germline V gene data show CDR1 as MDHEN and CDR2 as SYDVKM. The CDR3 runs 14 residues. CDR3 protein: CASRTRGYTDTQYF. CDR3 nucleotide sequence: TGTGCCAGCCGGACGCGGGGTTACACAGATACGCAGTATTTT.

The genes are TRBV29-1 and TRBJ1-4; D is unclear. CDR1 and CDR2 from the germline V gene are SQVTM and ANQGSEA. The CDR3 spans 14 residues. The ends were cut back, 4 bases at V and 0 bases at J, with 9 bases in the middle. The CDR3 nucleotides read TGCAGCGTTGGAAAAGGTGCAACTAATGAAAAACTGTTTTTT. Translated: CSVGKGATNEKLFF.

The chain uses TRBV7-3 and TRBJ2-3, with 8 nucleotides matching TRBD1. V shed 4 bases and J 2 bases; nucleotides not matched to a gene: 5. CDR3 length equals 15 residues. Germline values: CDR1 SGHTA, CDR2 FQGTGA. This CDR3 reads CASSSGQAYTDTQYF. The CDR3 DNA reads TGTGCCAGCAGCTCGGGACAGGCATACACAGATACGCAGTATTTT.

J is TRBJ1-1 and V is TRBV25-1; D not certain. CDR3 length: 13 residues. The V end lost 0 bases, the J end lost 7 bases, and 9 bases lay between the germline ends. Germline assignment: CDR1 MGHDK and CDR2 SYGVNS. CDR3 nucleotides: TGTGCCAGCAGTGAATATCGCAGAGATGAAGCTTTCTTT. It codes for CASSEYRRDEAFF.